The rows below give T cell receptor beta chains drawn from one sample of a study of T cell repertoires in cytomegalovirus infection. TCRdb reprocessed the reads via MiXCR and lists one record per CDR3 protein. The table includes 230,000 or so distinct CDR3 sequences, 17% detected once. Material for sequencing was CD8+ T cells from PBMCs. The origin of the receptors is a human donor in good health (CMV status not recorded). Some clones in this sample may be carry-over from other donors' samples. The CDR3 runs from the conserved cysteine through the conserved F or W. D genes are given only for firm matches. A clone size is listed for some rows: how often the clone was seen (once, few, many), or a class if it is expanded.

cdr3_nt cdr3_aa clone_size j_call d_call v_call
TGTGCCAGCACCCAAGGGACCCCACAGGCTTTCTTT CASTQGTPQAFF - TRBJ1-1 - TRBV12-3/TRBV12-4
TGTGCCAGCAGTCACCTCGAGAGGGCCCTTGGGTACGAGCAGTACTTC CASSHLERALGYEQYF - TRBJ2-7 - TRBV28
TGTGCCAGCAGTCCCGGGACAGCTAGCGAGCAGTACTTC CASSPGTASEQYF - TRBJ2-7 TRBD1 TRBV9
TGTGCCAGCAGCTCTGCCGGGACAGGGGGTTTCTATGGCTACACCTTC CASSSAGTGGFYGYTF - TRBJ1-2 TRBD1 TRBV11-2
TGTGCCAGCAGTCGGCGGGCGAACACCGGGGAGCTGTTTTTT CASSRRANTGELFF once TRBJ2-2 - TRBV28
TGTGCCATCAGTGAGCCCGGACAGGGGGCTTACGAGCAGTACTTC CAISEPGQGAYEQYF - TRBJ2-7 TRBD1 TRBV10-3
TGTGCCAGCAGTTACTCTCTTTTAGGGGATGGGGGCAACGAGCAGTACTTC CASSYSLLGDGGNEQYF many TRBJ2-7 - TRBV6-5
TGCAGTGCTCCCCAGCGCTGGTCTGGGGGACTGTTTTTT CSAPQRWSGGLFF few TRBJ1-4 - TRBV20-1
TGTGCCAGCAGTTCGACAGGTTCGGAGACCCAGTACTTC CASSSTGSETQYF few TRBJ2-5 - TRBV12-3/TRBV12-4
TGTGCCAGCAGTTTATCGGCGGAGACCTACGAGCAGTACTTC CASSLSAETYEQYF few TRBJ2-7 - TRBV28
TGTGCCAGCAGCTCCGCTCCGACTAGCGGGGGGATGGATACGCAGTATTTT CASSSAPTSGGMDTQYF few TRBJ2-3 TRBD2 TRBV7-3
TGTGCCAGCGCCCCGGGCTTAGATCAAGAGACCCAGTACTTC CASAPGLDQETQYF many TRBJ2-5 - TRBV6-1
TGTGCCAGCAGCTCAGGGTTGGATGAGCAGTTCTTC CASSSGLDEQFF many TRBJ2-1 - TRBV5-4
TGTGCCAGCAGTTTACCTGGGGCAGGGACGCAGTATTTT CASSLPGAGTQYF many TRBJ2-3 - TRBV28
TGCAGCGTCGAGGGACACTCTGGAAACACCATATATTTT CSVEGHSGNTIYF - TRBJ1-3 - TRBV29-1
TGTGCCAGCAGCTACAGACAGAGCGTCGGGACCGGGGAGCTGTTTTTT CASSYRQSVGTGELFF many TRBJ2-2 - TRBV11-2
TGTGCCAGCAGTACCCGACAGGGGAGTTCGTACGAGCAGTACTTC CASSTRQGSSYEQYF few TRBJ2-7 TRBD1 TRBV27
TGTGCCAGCAGTTACGGAGGGAACGCTGAAGCTTTCTTT CASSYGGNAEAFF - TRBJ1-1 - TRBV6-2/TRBV6-3
TGTGCCAGCAGTCTCCTCCGGGACAGGGGGATCTACGAGCAGTACTTC CASSLLRDRGIYEQYF many TRBJ2-7 TRBD1 TRBV6-1
TGTGCCAGCAGTTCCCCCAAAGCAACTAATGAAAAACTGTTTTTT CASSSPKATNEKLFF few TRBJ1-4 - TRBV12-3/TRBV12-4
TGTGCCATCAGGGCGGACCGACATGGCTCTGGGGCCAACGTCCTGACTTTC CAIRADRHGSGANVLTF many TRBJ2-6 - TRBV10-3
TGTGCCAGCAGTTATATATCAGTCGCAGATACGCAGTATTTT CASSYISVADTQYF few TRBJ2-3 - TRBV6-2/TRBV6-3
TGTGCCAGCAGTTTCCCGCACTCTGGGGCCAACGTCCTGACTTTC CASSFPHSGANVLTF few TRBJ2-6 - TRBV6-2/TRBV6-3
TGTGCCAGTAGTATTTCCCACGGGGTGAATGAGCAGTTCTTC CASSISHGVNEQFF - TRBJ2-1 - TRBV19
TGTGCCAGCAGCTTAAGTAGGTCATCGTACAGGGAAGAGACCCAGTACTTC CASSLSRSSYREETQYF few TRBJ2-5 - TRBV7-2
TGTGCCAGCAGCCTCCACCCGGGTAGCGGGGGGTACAATGAGCAGTTCTTC CASSLHPGSGGYNEQFF many TRBJ2-1 TRBD2 TRBV7-6
TGTGCCAGCAGCTTATCGGGACAGGGGTTTAATGTGAACACTGAAGCTTTCTTT CASSLSGQGFNVNTEAFF few TRBJ1-1 TRBD1 TRBV5-6
TGTGCCAGCAGTCCGGACAGGGGGCTGTACGAGCAGTACTTC CASSPDRGLYEQYF few TRBJ2-7 TRBD1 TRBV27
TGCAGTGCGCTCGACAGGGGGCTCTATGGCTACACCTTC CSALDRGLYGYTF few TRBJ1-2 TRBD1 TRBV20-1
TGTGCCAGCAGCCCTGGGACATCCCACGGAGCTTTCTTT CASSPGTSHGAFF - TRBJ1-1 - TRBV9
TGTGCCAGCAGCTTTCCGGGACACAAAAAAGGGGACACTGAAGCTTTCTTT CASSFPGHKKGDTEAFF - TRBJ1-1 - TRBV5-4
TGTGCCAGCCTTAGGGAGAATCAGCCCCAGCATTTT CASLRENQPQHF - TRBJ1-5 - TRBV28
TGTGCCAGCAGTGCCGCAGATTCACCCCTCCACTTT CASSAADSPLHF few TRBJ1-6 - TRBV2
TGTGCCAGCAGTCCCTACTCCGGGGTCTATGGCTACACCTTC CASSPYSGVYGYTF - TRBJ1-2 - TRBV28
TGTGCCAGCAGCTTATTCGGCCGGGACTCCTACAATGAGCAGTTCTTC CASSLFGRDSYNEQFF many TRBJ2-1 - TRBV7-6
TGTGCCAGCAGTTTTCGACAGGTCTCCTACGAGCAGTACTTC CASSFRQVSYEQYF few TRBJ2-7 - TRBV28
TGTGCCAGCAGCCCCGGGACTATGTACAATGAGCAGTTCTTC CASSPGTMYNEQFF many TRBJ2-1 TRBD2 TRBV7-9
TGTGCCAGCAGCACGACAGGGCTCCCGGAGTACGAGCAGTACTTC CASSTTGLPEYEQYF - TRBJ2-7 TRBD1 TRBV7-9
TGTGCCACCTCCCGGGGACAGGGGTTCACAGATACGCAGTATTTT CATSRGQGFTDTQYF - TRBJ2-3 TRBD1 TRBV27
TGTGCCAGCAGCCCGCGAGCGGGGACAGATACTAGCACAGATACGCAGTATTTT CASSPRAGTDTSTDTQYF many TRBJ2-3 - TRBV7-6
TGTGCCAGCAGCCTCCGAAACTCTTATAATTCACCCCTCCACTTT CASSLRNSYNSPLHF - TRBJ1-6 - TRBV5-6
TGTGCCAGCAGTTACTGGAGGGATCAGCCCCAGCATTTT CASSYWRDQPQHF few TRBJ1-5 - TRBV6-2/TRBV6-3
TGTGCCAGCAGGTTGGACAGGGCATCTTTCACAGATACGCAGTATTTT CASRLDRASFTDTQYF few TRBJ2-3 TRBD1 TRBV7-9
TGTGCCAGCGGGAGGATGAACACTGAAGCTTTCTTT CASGRMNTEAFF - TRBJ1-1 - TRBV7-9
TGCGCCAGCAGCCAGGCCCTAAACAATGAGCAGTTCTTC CASSQALNNEQFF few TRBJ2-1 - TRBV4-1
TGTGCCAGCAGCTTCCCCCTTCTAGCCGCTAGCACAGATACGCAGTATTTT CASSFPLLAASTDTQYF few TRBJ2-3 - TRBV7-9
TGTGCCAGCAGCCCCGCGGGCGAGACCCAGTACTTC CASSPAGETQYF - TRBJ2-5 - TRBV5-6
TGTGCCAGCAGCCGTGGGACAGACTACACCTATGGCTACACCTTC CASSRGTDYTYGYTF few TRBJ1-2 TRBD1 TRBV7-9
TGTGCCAGCAGTTTAAGGGGCAATCAGCCCCAGCATTTT CASSLRGNQPQHF - TRBJ1-5 - TRBV12-3/TRBV12-4
TGTGCCAGCTCACCGCCAAGGGCCCCACAGGGTATCGCCTTGTACAATGAGCAGTTCTTC CASSPPRAPQGIALYNEQFF - TRBJ2-1 - TRBV18
TGTGCCAGCAGCGTAGGAGGAGCGGGGATTGGGACTGAAGCTTTCTTT CASSVGGAGIGTEAFF few TRBJ1-1 - TRBV9
TGTGCCAGTAGTATAAGTCCTAACACTGAAGCTTTCTTT CASSISPNTEAFF few TRBJ1-1 - TRBV19
TGTGCCAGCAGCTACCGGGACAGATCCGCAGATACGCAGTATTTT CASSYRDRSADTQYF - TRBJ2-3 TRBD1 TRBV7-9